Each of the 30 T cell receptor beta chains below was sequenced from the same sample in a study of T cells in women clearing cervical HPV infection. Profiling relied on immunoSEQ multiplex PCR, and the TCRdb table lists in-frame clones only, not all of them. This sample's clone table lists approximately 32,000 clones. Sample: blood buffy coat. These receptors originate from a woman aged 18 to 75 with a cervical HPV16 infection that either progressed to CIN3+ or cleared (not recorded which).

The CDR3 bases that were read are TGTGCTAGTGGTCTAAGTACTAACGAG. This translates into CASGLSTNE. The entire CDR3 protein reads CASGLSTNEQYF. This sequence joins TRBV12-5 and TRBJ2-7; D is uncertain. The read terminates 3 residues before the CDR3 end, so the remaining end is supplied by the germline J gene. Germline loops: CDR1 LGHNT, CDR2 FRNRAP. Trimming left V 5 bases short and J 5 bases short, with 10 bases between. CDR3 length: 12 residues.

About this clone itself: The read halts 3 residues ahead of the CDR3 end, with the missing end drawn from the germline J gene. This sequence joins TRBV18 and TRBJ1-2; the D is unclear. Trimming removed 6 bases from V and 5 bases from J, with 10 bases in between. Germline V CDR1 and CDR2: KGHSH, LQKENI. This CDR3 is 12 amino acids long. This CDR3 reads CASSPSEYGYTF. The part of the CDR3 DNA that was read is TGTGCCAGCTCTCCTAGTGAGTATGGC.

On this clone: From the germline J gene comes the end of the CDR3, since the read stops 3 residues before it. This chain uses TRBV30 with TRBJ1-1, with 10 nucleotides matching TRBD1. Germline CDR1 reads GTSNPN; CDR2 reads SVGIG (reference sequence). V lost 5 bases to trimming and J lost 4 bases; unmatched junction nucleotides: 7. This CDR3 has 14 amino acids. The CDR3 here is CAWRGQGVVTEAFF. CDR3 DNA (partial): TGTGCCTGGCGAGGACAGGGGGTAGTCACTGAA.

On this clone itself: The observed sequence ends 3 residues before the CDR3 terminus, with the missing tail filled in from the germline J gene. The chain couples TRBV7-8 to TRBJ2-2; possible D gene TRBD1, 5 bases. This CDR3 spans 16 amino acids. Germline V gene data show CDR1 as SGHVS and CDR2 as FQNEAQ. Partial CDR3 DNA: TGTGCCAGCAGCTCACCGCAAGGGGAAACGTCAGAAAAG. It encodes CASSSPQGETSEK. The whole CDR3 is CASSSPQGETSEKLFF.

On this clone itself: The sequence runs out 3 residues before the end of the CDR3; the remainder is reconstructed from the germline J gene. This chain joins TRBV5-1 and TRBJ1-1; tentative D call: TRBD1 (6 bases). Germline loops: CDR1 SGHRS, CDR2 YFSETQ. The CDR3 is 14 amino acids. Trimming left V 4 bases short and J 0 bases short, with 10 bases between. The DNA read from the CDR3 is TGCGCCAGCAGCCACAGGGTCATGAACACTGAA. Amino acid sequence: CASSHRVMNTE. The complete CDR3 reads CASSHRVMNTEAFF.

On this clone itself: The read falls 3 residues short of the CDR3 end, and the missing part is taken from the germline J gene. This rearrangement joins TRBV19 to TRBJ2-7; the D gene is possibly TRBD1 (5 bases). The CDR3 totals 14 residues. V lost 7 bases, J lost 1 base, and 14 bases lay in between. Germline CDR1 and CDR2: LNHDA and SQIVND (reference sequence). Incomplete CDR3 DNA: TGTGCCAGTAAGGACAATTACGATTCCTACGAG. Its protein product is CASKDNYDSYE. The full CDR3 protein reads CASKDNYDSYEQYF. Full variable domain (rest looked up from reference TRBV19 and TRBJ2-7): DGGITQSPKYLFRKEGQNVTLSCEQNLNHDAMYWYRQDPGQGLRLIYYSQIVNDFQKGDIAEGYSVSREKKESFPLTVTSAQKNPTAFYLCASKDNYDSYEQYFGPGTRLTVT.

A word on this clone: Read sequence stops 3 residues before the CDR3 end, and the germline J gene provides the missing end. V usage is TRBV5-1 and J usage is TRBJ2-2; D may match TRBD1 or TRBD2 (5 bases each). Germline V gene lookup returns CDR1 SGHRS and CDR2 YFSETQ. The CDR3 loop spans 13 amino acids. CDR3: CASSRGEREKLFF. The DNA read from the CDR3 is TGCGCCAGCAGCAGGGGAGAGAGAGAAAAG.

On this clone itself: Sequencing ends 3 residues short of the CDR3 end; the germline J gene provides the rest. V usage is TRBV10-3 and J usage is TRBJ2-7; TRBD2 matches 13 bases. In germline, CDR1 is ENHRY, CDR2 SYGVKD. V trimming: 2 bases; J trimming: 4 bases; junction bases outside the gene matches: 11. This CDR3 comprises 18 residues. The part of the CDR3 DNA that was read is TGTGCCATCAGTGAGGGGACTAGCGGGGCCAGGGGACCTTACGAG. This sequence encodes CAISEGTSGARGPYE. The whole CDR3 region reads CAISEGTSGARGPYEQYF.

CDR3 bases read: TGTGCCAGCCAAGCGGGGGCCACGAACACTGAA. Residues: CASQAGATNTE. The entire CDR3 reads CASQAGATNTEAFF. The gene calls are TRBV19 and TRBJ1-1, with D possibly being TRBD1 (6 bases). The sequenced fragment ends 3 residues before the CDR3 boundary, so the rest is inferred from the germline J gene. In germline, CDR1 is LNHDA, CDR2 SQIVND (reference sequence). The length of the CDR3 is 14 residues. V was cut by 9 bases and J by 1 base, with 15 bases left in between.

As concerns this clone: The DNA ends 3 residues before the CDR3 does, and the rest of the CDR3 is filled in from the germline J gene. The chain is built from TRBV20-1 and TRBJ2-1; 7 bases align to TRBD2. This CDR3 comprises 13 residues. Trimming removed 5 bases from V and 5 bases from J; junction bases left unmatched: 6. Germline CDR1 and CDR2: DFQATT and SNEGSKA (reference sequence). The part of the CDR3 DNA that was read is TGCAGTGCTCTCGGGACTACCCACAATGAG. Protein sequence: CSALGTTHNE. Given in full, the CDR3 is CSALGTTHNEQFF.

As regards this clone: Read sequence stops 3 residues before the CDR3 end, and the germline J gene provides the missing end. The chain carries TRBV19 and TRBJ1-2; maybe TRBD1 (5 bases). This CDR3 has 14 residues. CDR1 is LNHDA, CDR2 SQIVND, per germline (reference sequence). The sequenced part of the CDR3 DNA is TGTGCCAGTATGGTCGGGGGAGGCACAGATACC. Residues: CASMVGGGTDT. The whole CDR3 sequence is CASMVGGGTDTYTF.

As regards this clone: The CDR3 extends 3 residues past the end of the read, so its final part is completed from the germline J gene. The chain is built from TRBV2 and TRBJ1-4; 8 bases fit TRBD1. V shed 11 bases and J 3 bases; nucleotides not matched to a gene: 2. Looked up from germline, CDR1 is SNHLY and CDR2 is FYNNEI. This CDR3 comprises 12 residues. CDR3 sequence: CAGTGANEKLFF. The CDR3 bases that were read are TGTGCCGGGACAGGAGCTAATGAAAAA.

On this clone itself: The CDR3 end lies 3 residues beyond the end of the read and is filled in from the germline J gene. The rearrangement links TRBV19 to TRBJ2-3; D remains unclear. Between the trimmed V and J ends, which lost 3 bases and 1 base, there was a span of 17 bases. Looked up from germline, CDR1 is LNHDA and CDR2 is SQIVND (reference sequence). CDR3 length: 17 amino acids. Incomplete CDR3 DNA: TGTGCCAGTAGTATGAATCAGGCCGTGCGAGGCACAGATACG. This codes for CASSMNQAVRGTDT. The whole CDR3 sequence is CASSMNQAVRGTDTQYF.

Worth noting for this clone: The CDR3 end lies 3 residues beyond the end of the read and is filled in from the germline J gene. The chain couples TRBV18 to TRBJ2-5; D call uncertain. V lost 2 bases and J lost 2, with 6 bases in between. Germline lookup yields CDR1 KGHSH and CDR2 LQKENI. This CDR3 region has 13 residues. This chain's CDR3 is CASSPIGQETQYF. The part of the CDR3 DNA that was read is TGTGCCAGCTCACCAATCGGTCAAGAGACC.

About this clone: Coverage ceases 3 residues before the CDR3 finishes, and the germline J gene fills in the end. The chain employs TRBV11-3 and TRBJ1-2; D is unresolved. Looked up from germline, CDR1 is SGHNT and CDR2 is YENEEA. The CDR3 covers 13 residues. CDR3 in amino acids: CASSFLPSYDYTF. The part of the CDR3 DNA that was read is TGTGCCAGCAGCTTTCTTCCTTCCTACGAC.

Turning to this clone: The CDR3 goes on 3 residues after the read ends, and that part is filled in from the germline J gene. The rearrangement uses TRBV2 and TRBJ2-2, with D perhaps matching TRBD2 (6 bases). CDR1 SNHLY and CDR2 FYNNEI come from the germline V gene. The V gene lost 3 bases and the J gene lost 6 bases, with 11 bases spanning the gap. This CDR3 has 14 amino acids. The CDR3 DNA, read in part, is TGTGCCAGCAGTGAGGAGGGCGTAGCCGGGGAG. Amino acid sequence: CASSEEGVAGE. The whole CDR3 protein reads CASSEEGVAGELFF. The full variable domain, completed using reference TRBV2 and TRBJ2-2, is EPEVTQTPSHQVTQMGQEVILRCVPISNHLYFYWYRQILGQKVEFLVSFYNNEISEKSEIFDDQFSVERPDGSNFTLKIRSTKLEDSAMYFCASSEEGVAGELFFGEGSRLTVL.

The CDR3: CSAGQGTYEQYF. CDR3 bases read: TGCAGTGCCGGACAGGGGACCTACGAG. The rearrangement joins TRBV20-1 to TRBJ2-7, with TRBD1 identical over 9 bases. The missing CDR3 end, 3 residues past where the read stops, is filled in from the germline J gene. The CDR3 runs 12 residues. CDR1 and CDR2 (germline): DFQATT, SNEGSKA (reference sequence). V gave up 6 bases and J gave up 2 bases; unmatched junction bases: 2.

As regards this clone: The read finishes 3 residues shy of the CDR3 end, and the germline J gene is used to complete it. This chain uses TRBV6-1 with TRBJ1-4; tentatively, D is TRBD1 (5 bases). This CDR3 is 15 amino acids long. Looked up from germline, CDR1 is MNHNS and CDR2 is SASEGT. Trimming removed 1 base from V and 0 bases from J, with 6 bases in between. CDR3 bases read: TGTGCCAGCAGTGAAGGGACAACAACTAATGAAAAA. It specifies CASSEGTTTNEK. The complete CDR3 protein is CASSEGTTTNEKLFF.

Notes on this clone: The read finishes 3 residues shy of the CDR3 end, and the germline J gene is used to complete it. The chain combines TRBV6-2 or TRBV6-3 with TRBJ1-2; D is unclear. Germline CDR1 reads MNHEY; CDR2 reads SVGEGT. CDR3 size: 11 residues. This CDR3 is CASTSASDYTF. The sequenced CDR3 bases are TGTGCCAGCACTAGCGCAAGCGAC.

Details on this clone: Read sequence stops 3 residues before the CDR3 end, and the germline J gene provides the missing end. The chain employs TRBV7-2 and TRBJ2-1, with TRBD1 matching 8 bases. V was pared by 5 bases and J by 3 bases, with 3 bases of the junction left unmatched. Germline V CDR1 and CDR2: SGHTA, FQGNSA. The CDR3 is 14 amino acids. The CDR3: CASSRDRGYNEQFF. The sequenced CDR3 bases are TGTGCCAGCAGCCGCGACAGGGGCTACAATGAG.

Note on this clone: Read coverage stops 3 residues before the CDR3 terminus; the germline J gene supplies the remainder. The gene calls are TRBV6-2 or TRBV6-3 and TRBJ1-1; a weak D match, TRBD1 (5 bases). V gave up 0 bases and J gave up 0 bases, with 14 bases separating them. Per germline, CDR1 MNHEY and CDR2 SVGEGT. The CDR3 is 17 amino acids. The CDR3 region is CASSYSREGVMNTEAFF. The CDR3 DNA, read in part, is TGTGCCAGCAGTTACTCCAGGGAGGGAGTAATGAACACTGAA.

Remarks on this clone: The sequence runs out 3 residues before the end of the CDR3; the remainder is reconstructed from the germline J gene. The rearrangement links TRBV18 to TRBJ1-6, with 9 positions matching TRBD1. This CDR3 is built from 14 residues. The V and J ends lost 6 bases and 11 bases, in that order; junction bases with no gene match: 8. Per the germline V gene, CDR1 is KGHSH and CDR2 is LQKENI. The CDR3 protein is CASSTDRGGTPLHF. The DNA read from the CDR3 is TGTGCCAGCTCTACAGACAGGGGGGGGACACCC.

On this clone itself: The CDR3 is cut off 3 residues early in the read; its end comes from the germline J gene. V and J are TRBV10-1 and TRBJ1-1; D not certain. V dropped 5 bases and J dropped 4 bases, with 11 bases sitting between them. CDR3 length equals 13 residues. CDR1 WNHNN and CDR2 SYGVQD come from the germline V gene (reference sequence). The sequenced part of the CDR3 DNA is TGCGCCAGCAGTCCGCTTAAGGGCACTGAA. Its protein is CASSPLKGTE. The CDR3 in full is CASSPLKGTEAFF.

The covered CDR3 bases are TGTGCCAGTAGTATAACTATGACCAATTCACCA. This sequence encodes CASSITMTNSP. The full CDR3 sequence reads CASSITMTNSPLFF. This chain uses TRBV19 with TRBJ1-4; D is unclear. The observed sequence ends 3 residues before the CDR3 terminus, with the missing tail filled in from the germline J gene. The CDR3 length is 14 residues. Germline V gene data show CDR1 as LNHDA and CDR2 as SQIVND (reference sequence).

As regards this clone: The read terminates 3 residues ahead of where the CDR3 ends, so the germline J gene completes it. This chain links TRBV18 with TRBJ1-2; 10 bases align to TRBD1. The CDR3 length is 13 residues. Germline assignment: CDR1 KGHSH and CDR2 LQKENI. The CDR3 sequence: CASSPGQGSAYTF. The CDR3 bases that were read are TGTGCCAGCTCCCCGGGACAGGGGAGCGCC.

A note on this clone: The CDR3 end falls 3 residues outside the read, so it is completed with the germline J gene. The genes are TRBV6-4 and TRBJ1-6; D is possibly TRBD1 (6 bases). Trimming removed 6 bases from V and 9 bases from J, with 18 bases in between. The CDR3 spans 15 residues. In germline, CDR1 is MRHNA, CDR2 SNTAGT. CDR3 sequence: CASRENRDPRSPLHF. The part of the CDR3 DNA that was read is TGTGCCAGCAGGGAAAACAGGGACCCCCGTTCACCC.

Comment on this clone: The DNA ends 3 residues before the CDR3 does, and the rest of the CDR3 is filled in from the germline J gene. The chain employs TRBV5-1 and TRBJ2-7; tentatively, D is TRBD1 (6 bases). In germline, CDR1 is SGHRS, CDR2 YFSETQ. Trimming took off 2 bases at V and 2 bases at J, with 11 bases between the two ends. The CDR3 is 14 residues long. The covered CDR3 bases are TGCGCCAGCAGCTTCCGTCAGGGGACCTACGAG. It encodes CASSFRQGTYE. The entire CDR3 reads CASSFRQGTYEQYF.

A word on this clone: From the germline J gene comes the end of the CDR3, since the read stops 3 residues before it. This chain uses TRBV10-3 with TRBJ1-2; perhaps TRBD1 as D (5 bases). The germline V gene encodes CDR1 ENHRY and CDR2 SYGVKD. The CDR3 totals 17 residues. With 3 bases removed from V and 4 bases from J, the gap between germline ends came to 21 bases. The CDR3 loop is CAISDEGTPWPVYGYTF. The covered CDR3 bases are TGTGCCATCAGTGACGAAGGGACTCCCTGGCCCGTCTATGGC.

Turning to this clone: The read ends 3 residues early relative to the CDR3; the germline J gene fills the gap. The chain joins TRBV13 to TRBJ2-1; TRBD2 matches 11 bases. The V gene end was trimmed by 1 base and the J gene end by 7 bases; junction bases not matched to a gene: 3. In germline, CDR1 is PRHDT, CDR2 FYEKMQ (reference sequence). CDR3 length: 15 amino acids. The CDR3 DNA, read in part, is TGTGCCAGCAGCTTAGTTAGCGGGGGGGCGAATGAG. It is translated as CASSLVSGGANE. The whole CDR3 region reads CASSLVSGGANEQFF.

As concerns this clone: The read comes to an end 3 residues before the CDR3 does, leaving the germline J gene to fill in the end. The gene calls are TRBV6-1 and TRBJ2-4; the D gene is possibly TRBD2 (6 bases). The CDR3 extends over 14 amino acids. Germline V lookup: CDR1 MNHNS, CDR2 SASEGT. The covered CDR3 bases are TGTGCCAGCAGTGGGACTACGACGCCCTATGGT. Translated, it gives CASSGTTTPYG. From start to end, the CDR3 is CASSGTTTPYGQYF.